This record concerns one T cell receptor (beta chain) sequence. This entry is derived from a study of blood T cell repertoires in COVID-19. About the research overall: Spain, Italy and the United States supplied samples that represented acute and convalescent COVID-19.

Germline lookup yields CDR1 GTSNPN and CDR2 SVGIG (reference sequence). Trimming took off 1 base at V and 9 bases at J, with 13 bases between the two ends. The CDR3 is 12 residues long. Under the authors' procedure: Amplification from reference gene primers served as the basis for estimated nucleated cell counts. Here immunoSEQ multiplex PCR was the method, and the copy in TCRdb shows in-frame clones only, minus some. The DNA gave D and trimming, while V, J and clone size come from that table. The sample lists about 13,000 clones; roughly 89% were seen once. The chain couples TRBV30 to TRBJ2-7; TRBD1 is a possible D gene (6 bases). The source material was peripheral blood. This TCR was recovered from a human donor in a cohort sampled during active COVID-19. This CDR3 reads CAWSGGPLGQYF. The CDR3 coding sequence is TGTGCCTGGAGTGGGGGGCCTTTAGGGCAGTACTTC.